This T cell receptor beta chain was profiled in a study of blood T cell repertoires in COVID-19. Study summary: Whether acute or convalescent, the COVID-19 samples came from the United States, Italy and Spain. Nucleic acid was either cDNA or gDNA, and it came from T cells, B-cell-depleted T cells, or PBMCs.

Unmatched junction bases numbered 7, after V lost 8 bases and J lost 5 bases. The V gene's germline CDR1 is LNHDA and CDR2 SQIVND (reference sequence). The CDR3 is 14 residues long. As processed by the authors: Reference gene primer amplification gave estimated nucleated cell counts. Profiling relied on immunoSEQ multiplex PCR, and the TCRdb table lists in-frame clones only, not all of them. V, J and clone size are those of that table, while D and trimming were read from the DNA. The table shows fewer than 300,000 clones, with about 89% occurring only once. The TCR was taken from a man aged 30 to 45 with acute or convalescent COVID-19. Sequencing was carried out using peripheral blood. The chain employs TRBV19 and TRBJ2-2; 8 nucleotides match TRBD1. CDR3 nucleotides: TGTGCCAGTCTTCAGGACAGGGTAACCGGGGAGCTGTTTTTT. Translation: CASLQDRVTGELFF.